These 2 T cell receptor beta chains were sequenced from one sample in a study of post-analysis software for immune sequencing data. Study-wide results and limits: Five TRBV segments, including TRBV5-6, TRBV5-1 and TRBV20-1, were more frequent in patients than controls.

Their specific antigens are unknown. Sequencing libraries made from TCR beta cDNA carried unique molecular identifiers. Using its own MiXCR run on the PCR reads, TCRdb lists one record per CDR3 protein. The profile covers fewer than 850,000 distinct CDR3 sequences, with about 27% appearing a single time and roughly 0.53% taken by the ten largest. The sample comprised blood. The receptors shown here come from a girl under 18 with multiple sclerosis.

CDR3 coding DNA: TGTGCCAGCATCCGAGGGCGGGGTGAGCAGTTCTTC. It specifies CASIRGRGEQFF. The V and J genes are TRBV12-3 or TRBV12-4 and TRBJ2-1, with D tentatively TRBD2 (6 bases). There are 12 residues in the CDR3. V gave up 7 bases and J gave up 9 bases, with 13 bases separating them.

Comment on this clonotype: The junction does not match germline at one end; this may be a read error. V and J are TRBV12-3 or TRBV12-4 and TRBJ2-7; the match to TRBD2 covers 7 bases. The CDR3 loop spans 15 amino acids. CDR3: CVSSASAGLLYEQYF. For the CDR3, the DNA is TGTGTCAGCAGTGCCTCGGCGGGACTACTCTACGAGCAGTACTTC.